This TCR beta chain was recorded in a study of blood T cell repertoires in COVID-19. Study-level information: The analysed material was cDNA or gDNA that came from T cells, B-cell-depleted T cells, or PBMCs.

This CDR3 spans 14 amino acids. The germline CDR1 and CDR2 sequences are MNHEY and SVGAGI. The V and J ends lost 2 bases and 5 bases respectively, with 12 bases between them. Repertoires were generated with immunoSEQ multiplex PCR, while TCRdb's copy carries only in-frame clones and drops some. The sample includes 120,000 or so clones, 76% of them seen just once. This sequence was found in a woman at least 80 years old with acute or convalescent COVID-19. Sequences were obtained from peripheral blood. V is TRBV6-5 and J is TRBJ2-5; D perhaps matches TRBD2 (6 bases). CDR3 DNA: TGTGCCAGCAGTTACGGGGGGACCGGGGAGACCCAGTACTTC. This gives the protein CASSYGGTGETQYF.